This entry concerns a single T cell receptor (beta chain). The V end was cut by 6 bases, the J end by 1 base, with 10 bases between. The CDR3 length is 13 residues. Germline V lookup: CDR1 LNHDA, CDR2 SQIVND (reference sequence). The data stem from a study of control samples from healthy donors and cancer patients. Repertoires were generated with immunoSEQ multiplex PCR, while TCRdb's copy carries only in-frame clones and drops some. This table has approximately 150,000 clones, 94% appearing once. This sequence was found in a man aged 55 to 70 with colorectal cancer. This chain connects TRBV19 to TRBJ2-7; no clear D gene. The source material was PBMCs. CDR3 loop: CASSAAGSYEQYF. CDR3 DNA: TGTGCCAGTAGCGCGGCCGGATCCTACGAGCAGTACTTC.